The text below deals with one T cell receptor beta chain. The antigen is not known. RNA, at about 0.5 to 1 ug, was reverse transcribed with random hexamers. The amplification used immunoSEQ multiplex PCR on TCR beta CDR3; it spanned 54 Vbeta and 13 Jbeta. MiXCR, run by TCRdb on the immunoSEQ multiplex PCR reads, gives a single entry per CDR3 protein. Of 100,000 to 150,000 distinct CDR3 sequences in the sample, over 85% are singletons; the top ten hold 0.087%. Germline CDR1 is KGHDR and CDR2 is SFDVKD. CDR3 length: 15 residues. V was shortened by 5 bases and J by 4 bases, with 16 bases between the two germline ends. This sample is part of a study of CD8 T cells in Susac syndrome. General observations from the study: The TCR sequencing and HLA analysis in the study involved a relatively small number of individuals, as the study acknowledged.

The controls were healthy donors who were matched for age and sex. Sequences were obtained from CD4+ T cells from PBMCs. The TCR was taken from a human donor in good health. The genes are TRBV24-1 and TRBJ2-5, with D perhaps given as TRBD1 or TRBD2 (5 bases each). CDR3 coding DNA: TGTGCCACCAGTGCCGCCGGGGCAGGCGGAGAGACCCAGTACTTC. This sequence encodes CATSAAGAGGETQYF.